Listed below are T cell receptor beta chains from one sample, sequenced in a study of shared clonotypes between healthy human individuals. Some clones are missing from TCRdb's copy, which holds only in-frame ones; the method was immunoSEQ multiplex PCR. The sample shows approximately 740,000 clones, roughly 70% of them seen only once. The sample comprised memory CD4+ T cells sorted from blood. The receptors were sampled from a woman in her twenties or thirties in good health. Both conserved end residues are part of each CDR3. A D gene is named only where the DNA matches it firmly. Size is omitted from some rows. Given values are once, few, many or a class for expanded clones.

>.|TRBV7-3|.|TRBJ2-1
TGTGCCAGCAGCTTAACCCCTGGTGGGTACAATGAGCAGTTCTTC
CASSLTPGGYNEQFF
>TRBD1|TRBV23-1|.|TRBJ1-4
TGCGCCAGCAGCCAAACCCGGACAGGGGGGCGTGAAAAACTGTTTTTT
CASSQTRTGGREKLFF
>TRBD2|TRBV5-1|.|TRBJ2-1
TGCGCCAGCAGGGCGGCGGGAGGATACAATGAGCAGTTCTTC
CASRAAGGYNEQFF
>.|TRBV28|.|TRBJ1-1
TGTGCCAGCGTTGTGGGGGCCTCTACTGAAGCTTTCTTT
CASVVGASTEAFF
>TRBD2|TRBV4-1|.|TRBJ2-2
TGCGCCAGCAGCCAACACGCGGGGGACCTGGGGATCGGGGAGCTGTTTTTT
CASSQHAGDLGIGELFF
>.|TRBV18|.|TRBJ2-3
TGTGCCAGCTCAACAGAACTCACGCAGTATTTT
CASSTELTQYF
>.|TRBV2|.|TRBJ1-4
TGTGCCAGCAGTGAATACGGCAGTTTAAATGAAAAACTGTTTTTT
CASSEYGSLNEKLFF
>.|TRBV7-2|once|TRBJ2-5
TGTGCCAGCAGCCGCGGACCAGGTCAGGGGGAGACCCAGTACTTC
CASSRGPGQGETQYF
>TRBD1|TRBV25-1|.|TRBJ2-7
TGTGCCAGCAGTGCAACGACAGGGGGCGCCTCCGAGCAGTACTTC
CASSATTGGASEQYF
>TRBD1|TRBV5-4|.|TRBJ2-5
TGTGCCAGCAGCCCGCGACAGGGGGGCGAGACCCAGTACTTC
CASSPRQGGETQYF
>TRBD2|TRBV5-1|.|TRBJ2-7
TGCGCCAGCAGCTTGGACGCGGGAGGGCCTTACGAGCAGTACTTC
CASSLDAGGPYEQYF
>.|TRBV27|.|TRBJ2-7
TGTGCCAGCAGTTTAACCCGATCTAGCGTCAGCTCCTACGAGCAGTACTTC
CASSLTRSSVSSYEQYF
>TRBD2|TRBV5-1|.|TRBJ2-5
TGCGCCACCCGGATGGGGGGACTAGCGGAAGAGACCCAGTACTTC
CATRMGGLAEETQYF
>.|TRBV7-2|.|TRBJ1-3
TGTGCCAGCAGCTTAGGACAGACGGCCTCCGGAAACACCATATATTTT
CASSLGQTASGNTIYF
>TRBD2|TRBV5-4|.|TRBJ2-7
TGTGCCAGCAGCTTGGGTGGGGCTAGCGGGAAGTACGAGCAGTACTTC
CASSLGGASGKYEQYF
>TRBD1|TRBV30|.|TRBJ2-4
TGTGCCTGGCAGGGGGTAGCCAAAAACATTCAGTACTTC
CAWQGVAKNIQYF
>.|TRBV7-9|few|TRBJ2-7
TGTGCCAGCAGCCCGCCGTTACTCATGGTTCGTTCATCCGAGCAGTACTTC
CASSPPLLMVRSSEQYF
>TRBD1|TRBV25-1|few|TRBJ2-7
TGTGCCAGCTCCAACGGACAGGGGCCCTACGAGCAGTACTTC
CASSNGQGPYEQYF
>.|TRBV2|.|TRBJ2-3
TGTGCCAGCAGTGGACCCAGCCCAGATACGCAGTATTTT
CASSGPSPDTQYF
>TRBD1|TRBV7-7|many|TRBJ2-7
TGTGCCAGCAGCCGGGACAGGAGATCTGTGGAGCAGTACTTC
CASSRDRRSVEQYF
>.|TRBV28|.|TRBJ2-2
TGTGCCAGCGGAAGCGGACAGAACACCGGGGAGCTGTTTTTT
CASGSGQNTGELFF
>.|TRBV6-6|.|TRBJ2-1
TGTGCCAGCAGCCGTACAGGGATGGTGTCGCATGAGCAGTTCTTC
CASSRTGMVSHEQFF
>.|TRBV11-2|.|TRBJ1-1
TGTGCCAGCAGCTTAATGTCTCGACAGTTCAACACTGAAGCTTTCTTT
CASSLMSRQFNTEAFF
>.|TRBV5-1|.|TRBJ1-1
TGCGCCAGCAGCTTGGACAGGGCCACGAACACTGAAGCTTTCTTT
CASSLDRATNTEAFF
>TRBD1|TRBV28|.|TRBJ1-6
TGTGCCAGCAGTCCTGGAAGTTGGGGACAGGGACTCCACTTT
CASSPGSWGQGLHF
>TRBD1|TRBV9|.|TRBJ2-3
TGTGCCAGCAGCAAGACAGGGGGCGGCACAGATACGCAGTATTTT
CASSKTGGGTDTQYF
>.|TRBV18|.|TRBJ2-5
TGTGCCAGCTCACCATTGGTCTCGGGAGACCAAGAGACCCAGTACTTC
CASSPLVSGDQETQYF
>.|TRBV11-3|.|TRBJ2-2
TGTGCCAGCGGGGGCGGGAGCCACACCGGGGAGCTGTTTTTT
CASGGGSHTGELFF
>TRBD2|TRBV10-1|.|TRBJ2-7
TGCGCCAGCAGTGAGAGTAGCGGGATCTCCTACGAGCAGTACTTC
CASSESSGISYEQYF
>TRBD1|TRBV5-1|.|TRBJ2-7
TGCGCCAGCAGCCCCCGGGACAGAGCCTACGAGCAGTACTTC
CASSPRDRAYEQYF
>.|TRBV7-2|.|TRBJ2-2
TGTGCCAGCAGCCCTCATGCTCAGGGTCCCTCGATGGAGCTGTTTTTT
CASSPHAQGPSMELFF
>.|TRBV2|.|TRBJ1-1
TGTGCCAGCATTCGGATGTTGGACACTGAAGCTTTCTTT
CASIRMLDTEAFF
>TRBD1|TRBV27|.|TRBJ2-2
TGTGCCAGCAGTTTCTCGGCCGGGACAGGGCGAACCGGGGAGCTGTTTTTT
CASSFSAGTGRTGELFF
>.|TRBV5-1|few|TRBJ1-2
TGCGCCAGCAGCTTGGGACCAGGGACGGGCTACACCTTC
CASSLGPGTGYTF
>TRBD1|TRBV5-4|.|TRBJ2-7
TGTGCCAGCAGCTACCCGACAGGGGAGAACGAGCAGTACTTC
CASSYPTGENEQYF
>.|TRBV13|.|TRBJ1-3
TGTGCCAGCAGCTTAGGCGAGAGGGGCTCTGGAAACACCATATATTTT
CASSLGERGSGNTIYF
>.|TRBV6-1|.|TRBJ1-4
TGTGCCAGCAGTAACATCAGGGCAACTAATGAAAAACTGTTTTTT
CASSNIRATNEKLFF
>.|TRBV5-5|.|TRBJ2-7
TGTGCCAGCAGCTTGACCCCTTTAGGCGAGCAGTACTTC
CASSLTPLGEQYF
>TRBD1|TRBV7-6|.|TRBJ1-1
TGTGCCAGCAGGGACAGGGGGCCAGCTTTCTTT
CASRDRGPAFF
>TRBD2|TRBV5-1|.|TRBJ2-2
TGCGCCAGCAGTGGACTAGCCCAGAACACCGGGGAGCTGTTTTTT
CASSGLAQNTGELFF
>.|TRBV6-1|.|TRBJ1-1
TGTGCCATCTCACTCACGACGGGTAACACTGAAGCTTTCTTT
CAISLTTGNTEAFF
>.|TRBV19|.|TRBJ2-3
TGTGCCAGTAGTACCCCCCGGGCAGGGTCCGATACGCAGTATTTT
CASSTPRAGSDTQYF
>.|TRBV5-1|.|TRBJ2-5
TGCGCCAGCAGCTCCCCGGTCGGCTCCGAGACCCAGTACTTC
CASSSPVGSETQYF
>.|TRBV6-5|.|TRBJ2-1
TGTGCCAGCAGTTACTCAAGCGTTTACAATGAGCAGTTCTTC
CASSYSSVYNEQFF
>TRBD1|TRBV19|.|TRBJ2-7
TGTGCCAGTGGGCCGGGACAGAACGTCCACGAGCAGTACTTC
CASGPGQNVHEQYF
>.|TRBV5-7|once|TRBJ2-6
TGTGCCAGCGTACAAAGTCGGGCCAACGTCCTGACTTTC
CASVQSRANVLTF